This TCR beta chain originates from a study of Graves' ophthalmopathy and Graves' hyperthyroidism. PBMCs were obtained from 8.5 to 10 ml of fresh peripheral blood. The CDR3 loop spans 14 amino acids. Germline V CDR1 and CDR2: SEHNR, FQNEAQ (reference sequence). Between the trimmed V and J ends, which lost 5 bases and 3 bases, there was a span of 11 bases. Amplification of the TCR beta CDR3 regions used RNA transcripts (as template). Amplification began with first-round RT-PCR using HTBI primers, then second-round multiplex PCR was performed. Each CDR3 protein gets one entry after TCRdb re-called the multiplex PCR reads with MiXCR. The sample holds fewer than 600,000 distinct CDR3 sequences, 13% to 15% seen once. This clonotype was recorded many times.

The chain couples TRBV7-9 to TRBJ1-5; tentative D call: TRBD1 (6 bases). Material: blood. This clonotype originated in a woman in her twenties or thirties with Graves' ophthalmopathy. The CDR3 DNA is TGTGCCAGCAGCCCATGGGACATCAATCAGCCCCAGCATTTT. Its translation: CASSPWDINQPQHF.